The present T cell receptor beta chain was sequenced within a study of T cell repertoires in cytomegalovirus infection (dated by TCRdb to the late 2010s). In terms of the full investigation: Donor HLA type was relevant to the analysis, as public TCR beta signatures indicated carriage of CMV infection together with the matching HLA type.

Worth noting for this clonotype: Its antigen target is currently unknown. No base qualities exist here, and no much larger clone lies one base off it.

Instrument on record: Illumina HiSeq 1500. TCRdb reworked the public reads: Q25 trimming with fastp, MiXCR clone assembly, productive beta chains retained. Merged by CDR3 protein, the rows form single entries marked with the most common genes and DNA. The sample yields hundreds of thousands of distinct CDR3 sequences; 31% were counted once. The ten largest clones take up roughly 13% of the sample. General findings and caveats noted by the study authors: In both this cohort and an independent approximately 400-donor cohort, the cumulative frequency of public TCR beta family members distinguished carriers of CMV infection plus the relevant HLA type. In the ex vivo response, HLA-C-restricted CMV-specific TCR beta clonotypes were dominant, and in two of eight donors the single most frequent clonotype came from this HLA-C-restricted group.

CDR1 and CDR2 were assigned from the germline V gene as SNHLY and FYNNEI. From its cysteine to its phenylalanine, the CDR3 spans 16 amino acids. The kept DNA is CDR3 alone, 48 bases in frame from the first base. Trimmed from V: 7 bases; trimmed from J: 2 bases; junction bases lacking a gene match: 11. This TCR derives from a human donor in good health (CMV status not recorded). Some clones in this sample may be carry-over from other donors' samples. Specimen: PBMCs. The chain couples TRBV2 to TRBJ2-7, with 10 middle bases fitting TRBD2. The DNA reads TGTGCCAGCAATCTGGGACTAGCGAACGGACCCTACGAGCAGTACTTC. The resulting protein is CASNLGLANGPYEQYF. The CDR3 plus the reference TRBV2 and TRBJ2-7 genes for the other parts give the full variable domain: EPEVTQTPSHQVTQMGQEVILRCVPISNHLYFYWYRQILGQKVEFLVSFYNNEISEKSEIFDDQFSVERPDGSNFTLKIRSTKLEDSAMYFCASNLGLANGPYEQYFGPGTRLTVT.